This T cell receptor beta chain was found in a study of regulatory T cells in long-lasting Graves disease. Study findings and constraints: There were preferences for TRBV28, TRBJ1-2 and TRBJ2-5 in persistent disease. New patients shared approximately 970 public clonotypes, and persistent patients shared more, with 2,741.

J lost 7 bases, V lost 6 bases, and 6 bases had no gene match. CDR1 is SNHLY and CDR2 is FYNNEI in the germline V gene. The CDR3 totals 14 residues. Time point described: newly diagnosed GD, antithyroid drugs for less than 3 months. After RNA was extracted from PBMCs, the TCR library was made from it. The source of the patients was an endocrinology department in Xi'an, China. The TCR beta library used iRepertoire HTBI primers with Arm-PCR amplification of CDR3. TCRdb reprocessed the multiplex PCR reads with MiXCR, giving one entry per CDR3 protein. The table shows 500,000 to 700,000 distinct CDR3 sequences, with roughly 16% occurring only once. This clonotype was counted once. Its cognate antigen is unknown. A much larger clone is a single base away; this may be a read error. These data were also filed under a second study, of T cells in Graves' hyperthyroidism and ophthalmopathy. That investigation notes: Diagnoses were made from clinical symptoms, serum measures (thyroxine and TRAb), thyroid ultrasound and orbital computed tomography.

The sequence was collected from a woman in her twenties or thirties with Graves disease. The sample in question was peripheral blood mononuclear cells (PBMCs), obtained at new diagnosis, from a patient treated with antithyroid drugs. J is TRBJ1-4 and V is TRBV2, with 9 nucleotides matching TRBD1. CDR3 nucleotides: TGTGCCAGCAGAGTGGGACAGGGACTTGAAAAACTGTTTTTT. The encoded protein is CASRVGQGLEKLFF.